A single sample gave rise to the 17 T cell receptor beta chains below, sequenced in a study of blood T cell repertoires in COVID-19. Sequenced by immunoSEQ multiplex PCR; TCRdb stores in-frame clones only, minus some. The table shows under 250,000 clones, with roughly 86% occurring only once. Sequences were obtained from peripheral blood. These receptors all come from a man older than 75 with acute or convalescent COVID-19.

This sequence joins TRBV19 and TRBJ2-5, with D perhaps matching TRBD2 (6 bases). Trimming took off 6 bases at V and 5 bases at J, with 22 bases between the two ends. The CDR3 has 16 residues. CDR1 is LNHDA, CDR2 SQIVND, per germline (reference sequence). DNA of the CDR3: TGTGCCAGTAGCCTAAATCCCGGACTACAAGGCGAGACCCAGTACTTC. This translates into CASSLNPGLQGETQYF.

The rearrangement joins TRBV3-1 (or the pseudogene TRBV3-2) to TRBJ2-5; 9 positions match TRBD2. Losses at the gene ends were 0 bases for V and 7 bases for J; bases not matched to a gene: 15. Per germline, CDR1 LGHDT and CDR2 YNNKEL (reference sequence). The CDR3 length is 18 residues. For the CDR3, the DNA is TGTGCCAGCAGCCAAGACATTCCGGGACTAGCAAATTACCGGACCCAGTACTTC. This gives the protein CASSQDIPGLANYRTQYF.

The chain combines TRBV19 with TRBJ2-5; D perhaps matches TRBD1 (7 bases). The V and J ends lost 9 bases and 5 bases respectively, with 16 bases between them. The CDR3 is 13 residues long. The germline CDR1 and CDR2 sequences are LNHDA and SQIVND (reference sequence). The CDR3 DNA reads TGTGCCAGCCACGGCAGGGGGAGGGAGACCCAGTACTTC. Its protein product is CASHGRGRETQYF.

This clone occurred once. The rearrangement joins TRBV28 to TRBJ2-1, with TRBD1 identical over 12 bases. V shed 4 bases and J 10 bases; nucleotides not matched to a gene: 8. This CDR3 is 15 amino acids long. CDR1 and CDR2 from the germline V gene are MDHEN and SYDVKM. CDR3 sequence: CASSSSGTGGKEQFF. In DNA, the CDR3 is TGTGCCAGCAGTTCGTCCGGGACAGGGGGCAAGGAGCAGTTCTTC. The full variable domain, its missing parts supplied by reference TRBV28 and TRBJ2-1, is DVKVTQSSRYLVKRTGEKVFLECVQDMDHENMFWYRQDPGLGLRLIYFSYDVKMKEKGDIPEGYSVSREKKERFSLILESASTNQTSMYLCASSSSGTGGKEQFFGPGTRLTVL.

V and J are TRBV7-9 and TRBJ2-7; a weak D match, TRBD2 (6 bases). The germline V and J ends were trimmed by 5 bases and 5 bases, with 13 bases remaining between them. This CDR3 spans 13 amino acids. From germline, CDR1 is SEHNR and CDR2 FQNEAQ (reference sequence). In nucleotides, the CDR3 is TGTGCCAGCAGCGGGACTGCGTCCCACGAGCAGTACTTC. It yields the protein CASSGTASHEQYF.

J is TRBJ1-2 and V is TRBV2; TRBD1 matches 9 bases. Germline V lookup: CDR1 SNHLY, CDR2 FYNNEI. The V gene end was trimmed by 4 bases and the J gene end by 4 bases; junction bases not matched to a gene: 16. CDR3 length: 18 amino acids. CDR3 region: CASSVPLSGTGSPYGYTF. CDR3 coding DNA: TGTGCCAGCAGTGTACCGCTTTCCGGGACAGGGTCTCCCTATGGCTACACCTTC.

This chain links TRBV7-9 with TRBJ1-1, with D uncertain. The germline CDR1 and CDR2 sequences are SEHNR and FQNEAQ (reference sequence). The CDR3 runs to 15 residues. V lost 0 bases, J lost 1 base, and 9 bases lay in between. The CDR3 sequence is CASSLAAPQNTEAFF. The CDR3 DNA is TGTGCCAGCAGCTTAGCGGCCCCCCAGAACACTGAAGCTTTCTTT.

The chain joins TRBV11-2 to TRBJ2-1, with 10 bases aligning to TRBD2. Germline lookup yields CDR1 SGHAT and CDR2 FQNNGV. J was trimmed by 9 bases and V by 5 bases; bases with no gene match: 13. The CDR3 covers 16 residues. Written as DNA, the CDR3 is TGTGCCAGCAGCACCTTATTAGCGGGAGGAAGAGGTGAGCAGTTCTTC. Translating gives CASSTLLAGGRGEQFF.

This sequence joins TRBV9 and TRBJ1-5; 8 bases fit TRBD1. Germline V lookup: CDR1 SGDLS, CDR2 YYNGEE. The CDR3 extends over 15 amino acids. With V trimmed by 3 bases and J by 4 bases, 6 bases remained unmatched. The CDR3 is CASSGTGRGNQPQHF. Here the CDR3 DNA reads TGTGCCAGCAGCGGGACAGGGAGGGGGAATCAGCCCCAGCATTTT.

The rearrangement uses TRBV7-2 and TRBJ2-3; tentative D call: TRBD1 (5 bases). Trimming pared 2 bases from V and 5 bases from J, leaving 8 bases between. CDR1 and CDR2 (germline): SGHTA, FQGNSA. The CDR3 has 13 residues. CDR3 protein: CASSLSRVDTQYF. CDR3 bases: TGTGCCAGCAGCTTATCCAGGGTAGATACGCAGTATTTT. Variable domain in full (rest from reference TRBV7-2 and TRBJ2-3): GAGVSQSPSNKVTEKGKDVELRCDPISGHTALYWYRQSLGQGLEFLIYFQGNSAPDKSGLPSDRFSAERTGGSVSTLTIQRTQQEDSAVYLCASSLSRVDTQYFGPGTRLTVL.

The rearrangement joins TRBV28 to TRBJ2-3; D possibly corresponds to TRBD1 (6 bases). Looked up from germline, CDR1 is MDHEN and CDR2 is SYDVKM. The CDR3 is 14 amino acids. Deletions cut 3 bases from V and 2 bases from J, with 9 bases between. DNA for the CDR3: TGTGCCAGCAGTTTGCAGGGGTACACAGATACGCAGTATTTT. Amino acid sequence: CASSLQGYTDTQYF. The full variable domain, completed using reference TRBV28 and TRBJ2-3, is DVKVTQSSRYLVKRTGEKVFLECVQDMDHENMFWYRQDPGLGLRLIYFSYDVKMKEKGDIPEGYSVSREKKERFSLILESASTNQTSMYLCASSLQGYTDTQYFGPGTRLTVL.

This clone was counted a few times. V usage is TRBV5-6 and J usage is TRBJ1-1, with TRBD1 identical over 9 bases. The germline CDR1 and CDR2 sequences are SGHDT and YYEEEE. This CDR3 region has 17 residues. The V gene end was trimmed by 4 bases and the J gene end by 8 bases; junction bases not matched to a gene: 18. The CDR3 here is CASSPRVGQGATTEAFF. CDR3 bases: TGTGCCAGCAGCCCGCGTGTGGGACAGGGAGCTACAACCGAAGCTTTCTTT.

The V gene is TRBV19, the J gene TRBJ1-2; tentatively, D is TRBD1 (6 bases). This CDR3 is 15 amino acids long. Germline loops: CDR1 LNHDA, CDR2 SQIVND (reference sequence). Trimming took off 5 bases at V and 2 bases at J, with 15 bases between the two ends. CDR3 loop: CASSLVRGENYGYTF. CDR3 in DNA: TGTGCCAGTAGTTTGGTCAGGGGTGAGAACTATGGCTACACCTTC.

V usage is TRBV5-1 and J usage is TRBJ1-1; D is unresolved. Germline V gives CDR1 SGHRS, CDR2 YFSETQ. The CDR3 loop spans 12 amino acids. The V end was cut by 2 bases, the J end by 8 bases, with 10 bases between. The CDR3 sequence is CASSLVAEEAFF. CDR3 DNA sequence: TGCGCCAGCAGCTTAGTGGCAGAAGAAGCTTTCTTT.

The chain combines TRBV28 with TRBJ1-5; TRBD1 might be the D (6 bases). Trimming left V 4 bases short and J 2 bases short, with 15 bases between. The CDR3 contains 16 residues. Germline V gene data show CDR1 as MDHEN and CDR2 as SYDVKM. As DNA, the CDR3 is TGTGCCAGCAGTTATCAGGGGTTCAATGGCAATCAGCCCCAGCATTTT. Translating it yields CASSYQGFNGNQPQHF.

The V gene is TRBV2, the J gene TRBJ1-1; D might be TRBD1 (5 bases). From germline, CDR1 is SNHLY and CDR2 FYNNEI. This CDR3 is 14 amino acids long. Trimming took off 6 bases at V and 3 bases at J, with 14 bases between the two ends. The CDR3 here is CASSPVGEDTEAFF. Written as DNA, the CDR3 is TGTGCCAGCAGCCCCGTAGGGGAGGACACTGAAGCTTTCTTT.

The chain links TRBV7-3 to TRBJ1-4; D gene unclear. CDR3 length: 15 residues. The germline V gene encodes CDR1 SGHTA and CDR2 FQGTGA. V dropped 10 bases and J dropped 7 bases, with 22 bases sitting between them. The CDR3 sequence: CATLPPGPSGEKLFF. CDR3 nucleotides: TGTGCCACCCTACCGCCGGGCCCGAGCGGTGAAAAACTGTTTTTT.